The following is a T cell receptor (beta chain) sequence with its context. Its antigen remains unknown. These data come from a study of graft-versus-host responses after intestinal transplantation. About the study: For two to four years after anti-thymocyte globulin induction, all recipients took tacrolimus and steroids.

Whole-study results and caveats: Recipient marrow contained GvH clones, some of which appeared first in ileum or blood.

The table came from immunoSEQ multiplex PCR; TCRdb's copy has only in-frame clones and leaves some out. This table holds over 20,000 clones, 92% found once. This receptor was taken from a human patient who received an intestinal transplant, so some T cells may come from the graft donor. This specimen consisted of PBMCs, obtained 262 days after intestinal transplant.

CDR3 DNA sequence: TGTGCCAGCAGCCAACCGGGACAGGGGCAGCCCCAGCATTTT. Its protein product is CASSQPGQGQPQHF. This chain links TRBV7-9 with TRBJ1-5, with 10 positions matching TRBD1. CDR1 and CDR2 from the germline V gene are SEHNR and FQNEAQ (reference sequence). V gave up 5 bases and J gave up 7 bases; unmatched junction bases: 5. The CDR3 has 14 residues.